This T cell receptor (beta chain) was documented in a study of identical twins. Study observations and caveats: Modeled out-of-frame TCR alpha sharing in monozygotic twins fell below observed levels. Fewer insertions marked abundant cord blood beta clonotypes; young adult naive trended weakly, memory not at all.

Using its own MiXCR run on the 5' RACE reads, TCRdb lists one record per CDR3 protein. The sample contains 350,000 to 400,000 distinct CDR3 sequences, roughly 10% of which appear only once. Comment on this clonotype: Its target is unknown.

This CDR3 spans 12 amino acids. V was pared by 2 bases and J by 0 bases, with 4 bases between. The V gene's germline CDR1 is SQVTM and CDR2 ANQGSEA. The receptor was isolated from a woman in her forties or fifties in good health. V gene TRBV29-1 combines with J gene TRBJ2-5; no clear D gene. Source material: naive T cells sorted from blood. CDR3 in DNA: TGCAGCGTTGAAAAGTACCAAGAGACCCAGTACTTC. Encoded protein: CSVEKYQETQYF.